The 21 T cell receptor beta chains presented below share a single source sample, sequenced in a study of CD8 T cells in Susac syndrome (dated by TCRdb to between 2018 and 2020). Libraries were made using the immunoSEQ multiplex PCR assay. RNA was extracted with the RNeasy kit and roughly 0.5 to 1 ug was reverse transcribed using random hexamers. Using fastp at Q25 and MiXCR, TCRdb reprocessed the public reads and kept productive beta chains. When rows share a CDR3 protein, they turn into one entry using the most common DNA and genes. In this sample the table shows some 450,000 distinct CDR3 sequences, approximately 85% of which occur a single time. The ten largest clones take up more than 0.09% of the sample. Source material: CD8+ T cells from PBMCs. These receptors all stem from a human donor with multiple sclerosis.

This chain uses TRBV28 with TRBJ2-2; perhaps TRBD1 as D (5 bases). Trimming cost V 7 bases and J 10 bases, with 28 bases left between them. The CDR3 is 17 amino acids. CDR1 and CDR2 (germline): MDHEN, SYDVKM. CDR3 sequence: CASTFWSAEDRREELFF. The CDR3 nucleotides read TGTGCCAGCACCTTTTGGTCGGCAGAAGACAGAAGGGAGGAGCTGTTTTTT.

This clonotype was observed a handful of times. This rearrangement joins TRBV7-9 to TRBJ2-1, with D possibly matching TRBD2 (5 bases). The CDR3 totals 13 residues. Germline CDR1 reads SEHNR; CDR2 reads FQNEAQ (reference sequence). V was cut by 5 bases and J by 7 bases, with 12 bases left in between. The CDR3 coding sequence is TGTGCCAGCAGCCAGGACTGGGCAAATGAGCAGTTCTTC. Protein product: CASSQDWANEQFF. The whole variable domain, filled in from reference TRBV7-9 and TRBJ2-1, reads DTGVSQNPRHKITKRGQNVTFRCDPISEHNRLYWYRQTLGQGPEFLTYFQNEAQLEKSRLLSDRFSAERPKGSFSTLEIQRTEQGDSAMYLCASSQDWANEQFFGPGTRLTVL.

The chain recombines TRBV7-2 with TRBJ2-3; 15 bases align to TRBD2. Germline loops: CDR1 SGHTA, CDR2 FQGNSA. Germline trimming cut 4 bases from V and 4 bases from J; bases unmatched to any gene: 6. CDR3 length equals 17 residues. The CDR3 bases are TGTGCCAGCAGCTGGACTAGCGGGGGGGCTAGTGCAGATACGCAGTATTTT. Its protein is CASSWTSGGASADTQYF.

This clonotype was detected once. The rearrangement joins TRBV27 to TRBJ1-4; 7 nucleotides match TRBD1. The CDR3 covers 14 residues. The V and J ends lost 6 bases and 8 bases, in that order; junction bases with no gene match: 9. Germline V gene sequence: CDR1 MNHEY, CDR2 SMNVEV (reference sequence). CDR3 coding DNA: TGTGCCAGCAGCCCCGACAGGGCCATCGAAAAACTGTTTTTT. Amino acids: CASSPDRAIEKLFF.

The genes are TRBV7-9 and TRBJ2-7; D uncertain. The germline V and J ends were trimmed by 1 base and 1 base, with 11 bases remaining between them. CDR1 is SEHNR, CDR2 FQNEAQ, per germline (reference sequence). The CDR3 spans 15 residues. CDR3 protein: CASSLESASSYEQYF. The CDR3 DNA is TGTGCCAGCAGCTTAGAATCAGCGTCGTCCTACGAGCAGTACTTC. The full variable domain, in which reference TRBV7-9 and TRBJ2-7 provide the parts outside the CDR3, is DTGVSQNPRHKITKRGQNVTFRCDPISEHNRLYWYRQTLGQGPEFLTYFQNEAQLEKSRLLSDRFSAERPKGSFSTLEIQRTEQGDSAMYLCASSLESASSYEQYFGPGTRLTVT.

This chain uses TRBV7-9 with TRBJ2-7, with D hard to call. Trimming removed 1 base at V and 1 base at J, with 11 bases between. The germline gives CDR1 SEHNR, CDR2 FQNEAQ (reference sequence). This CDR3 is built from 15 residues. In DNA, the CDR3 is TGTGCCAGCAGCTTAGGACTTACATCTTCCTACGAGCAGTACTTC. This codes for CASSLGLTSSYEQYF. Variable domain in full (rest from reference TRBV7-9 and TRBJ2-7): DTGVSQNPRHKITKRGQNVTFRCDPISEHNRLYWYRQTLGQGPEFLTYFQNEAQLEKSRLLSDRFSAERPKGSFSTLEIQRTEQGDSAMYLCASSLGLTSSYEQYFGPGTRLTVT.

The genes are TRBV28 and TRBJ1-1; possible D gene TRBD1, 5 bases. This CDR3 has 16 residues. V lost 4 bases and J lost 0, with 15 bases in between. Germline CDR1 and CDR2: MDHEN and SYDVKM. The CDR3 reads CASSSSTETMNTEAFF. DNA of the CDR3: TGTGCCAGCAGTTCCTCGACAGAAACGATGAACACTGAAGCTTTCTTT.

The gene calls are TRBV4-1 and TRBJ2-2; TRBD1 or TRBD2 may be the D gene (5 bases each). This CDR3 contains 16 residues. Between the trimmed V and J ends, which lost 0 bases and 4 bases, there was a span of 12 bases. Germline CDR1 and CDR2: MGHRA and YSYEKL. This chain's CDR3 is CASSQDVGESTGELFF. As DNA, the CDR3 is TGCGCCAGCAGCCAAGATGTAGGGGAGAGCACCGGGGAGCTGTTTTTT.

This chain links TRBV19 with TRBJ1-2, with no clear D. This CDR3 is 13 amino acids long. The germline gives CDR1 LNHDA, CDR2 SQIVND (reference sequence). Trimming cost V 1 base and J 5 bases, with 8 bases left between them. In nucleotides, the CDR3 is TGTGCCAGTAGTATAGCGTCCGCTTATGGCTACACCTTC. Translating gives CASSIASAYGYTF. The full variable domain, its missing parts supplied by reference TRBV19 and TRBJ1-2, is DGGITQSPKYLFRKEGQNVTLSCEQNLNHDAMYWYRQDPGQGLRLIYYSQIVNDFQKGDIAEGYSVSREKKESFPLTVTSAQKNPTAFYLCASSIASAYGYTFGSGTRLTVV.

The genes are TRBV2 and TRBJ1-1; D not certain. Germline V gene data show CDR1 as SNHLY and CDR2 as FYNNEI. The CDR3 length is 11 residues. Trimming took 8 bases from V and 7 from J, leaving 11 bases between them. CDR3 coding DNA: TGTGCCAGCGAAGGTTCTGTTGAAGCTTTCTTT. Protein product: CASEGSVEAFF.

This clonotype showed up just once. The chain carries TRBV19 and TRBJ2-7; 14 bases match TRBD2. This CDR3 is built from 16 residues. CDR1 and CDR2 (germline): LNHDA, SQIVND (reference sequence). V lost 6 bases, J lost 6 bases, and 10 bases stayed unmatched. CDR3 nucleotides: TGTGCCAGTAGCGTACCGGGACTAGCGGGAGTGGCCGAGCAGTACTTC. It is translated as CASSVPGLAGVAEQYF. Using reference TRBV19 and TRBJ2-7 for the parts outside the CDR3, the full variable domain is DGGITQSPKYLFRKEGQNVTLSCEQNLNHDAMYWYRQDPGQGLRLIYYSQIVNDFQKGDIAEGYSVSREKKESFPLTVTSAQKNPTAFYLCASSVPGLAGVAEQYFGPGTRLTVT.

This chain uses TRBV9 with TRBJ2-7; D assignment may be TRBD1 or TRBD2 (5 bases each). Germline CDR1 is SGDLS and CDR2 is YYNGEE. CDR3 size: 16 residues. V lost 3 bases to trimming and J lost 3 bases, with 19 bases between them. The CDR3 loop is CASSARDGSPYYEQYF. CDR3 nucleotide sequence: TGTGCCAGCAGCGCGAGGGACGGATCTCCTTACTACGAGCAGTACTTC.

The gene calls are TRBV2 and TRBJ1-2, with D possibly matching TRBD1 (5 bases). The germline V and J ends were trimmed by 6 bases and 4 bases, with 12 bases remaining between them. The CDR3 runs to 13 residues. Germline V CDR1 and CDR2: SNHLY, FYNNEI. The CDR3, as DNA: TGTGCCAGCAGGGGGGGACGGCGCTATGGCTACACCTTC. Translated, it gives CASRGGRRYGYTF.

The chain links TRBV27 to TRBJ2-1, with D possibly being TRBD1 (5 bases). The germline V gene encodes CDR1 MNHEY and CDR2 SMNVEV (reference sequence). This CDR3 is 15 amino acids long. Trimming pared 0 bases from V and 4 bases from J, leaving 10 bases between. The CDR3 bases are TGTGCCAGCAGTTTATCGGCAGGGTTTTACAATGAGCAGTTCTTC. Translated: CASSLSAGFYNEQFF.

The V and J genes are TRBV24-1 and TRBJ2-1, with D uncertain. CDR1 and CDR2 from the germline V gene are KGHDR and SFDVKD. This CDR3 has 15 residues. V gave up 4 bases and J gave up 9 bases, with 18 bases separating them. CDR3 amino acids: CATSDSRSSNGEQFF. The CDR3 region has the DNA TGTGCCACCAGTGACTCACGGAGCAGTAACGGTGAGCAGTTCTTC.

As DNA, the CDR3 is TGCGCCAGCAGCTTTCTAGCGGGAGACCATGAGCAGTTCTTC. This gives the protein CASSFLAGDHEQFF. The chain couples TRBV5-1 to TRBJ2-1, with 10 bases lining up with TRBD2. Germline CDR1 is SGHRS and CDR2 is YFSETQ. The V gene end was trimmed by 2 bases and the J gene end by 8 bases; junction bases not matched to a gene: 4. This CDR3 comprises 14 residues. Combining the CDR3 with reference TRBV5-1 and TRBJ2-1 gives the whole variable domain KAGVTQTPRYLIKTRGQQVTLSCSPISGHRSVSWYQQTPGQGLQFLFEYFSETQRNKGNFPGRFSGRQFSNSRSEMNVSTLELGDSALYLCASSFLAGDHEQFFGPGTRLTVL.

V usage is TRBV27 and J usage is TRBJ1-5, with D possibly TRBD1 on 5 matching bases. V was shortened by 0 bases and J by 4 bases, with 19 bases between the two germline ends. Germline V gene data show CDR1 as MNHEY and CDR2 as SMNVEV (reference sequence). The CDR3 spans 18 residues. The CDR3 bases are TGTGCCAGCAGTTTATCCTCCATTGGGGAGGGGATTAATCAGCCCCAGCATTTT. Residues: CASSLSSIGEGINQPQHF.

Many counts were recorded for this clonotype. The chain links TRBV27 to TRBJ2-7; D is tentatively TRBD1 or TRBD2 (6 bases each). Per germline, CDR1 MNHEY and CDR2 SMNVEV (reference sequence). This CDR3 comprises 14 residues. V was trimmed by 0 bases and J by 3 bases, leaving 9 bases between them. In DNA form, the CDR3 reads TGTGCCAGCAGTTTATCCGGGGGCAGCTACGAGCAGTACTTC. Translation gives CASSLSGGSYEQYF.

CDR3 loop: CASSTHLSRGESARGPSYEQYF. CDR3 coding DNA: TGTGCCAGCAGTACCCATTTGAGCAGGGGTGAATCAGCAAGAGGGCCTTCCTACGAGCAGTACTTC. The chain uses TRBV27 and TRBJ2-7, with D possibly matching TRBD1 (6 bases). This CDR3 spans 22 amino acids. The V end was cut by 5 bases, the J end by 1 base, with 36 bases between. The germline V gene encodes CDR1 MNHEY and CDR2 SMNVEV (reference sequence).

V and J are TRBV6-2 or TRBV6-3 and TRBJ1-1; 7 bases are shared with TRBD1. Trimming removed 6 bases from V and 1 base from J; junction bases left unmatched: 8. This CDR3 has 15 residues. Germline V gives CDR1 MNHEY, CDR2 SVGEGT. The CDR3 spells CASSLQGFRNTEAFF. DNA for the CDR3: TGTGCCAGCAGCTTACAGGGGTTTCGGAACACTGAAGCTTTCTTT.

The V gene is TRBV4-1, the J gene TRBJ1-5; D gene unclear. This CDR3 comprises 11 residues. Looked up from germline, CDR1 is MGHRA and CDR2 is YSYEKL. Trimming stripped 0 bases from V and 11 bases from J, with 5 bases between. The CDR3 coding sequence is TGCGCCAGCAGCCAAGATGAGACCCAGCATTTT. Translation: CASSQDETQHF.